This TCR beta chain originates from a study of blood T cell repertoires in COVID-19. About the study: From the United States, Italy and Spain came samples of acute and convalescent COVID-19. PBMCs, B-cell-depleted T cells, or T cells were the source of the cDNA or gDNA that made up the material.

The germline V gene encodes CDR1 SGHVS and CDR2 FQNEAQ. CDR3 length: 17 amino acids. V was trimmed by 2 bases and J by 10 bases, leaving 21 bases between them. In the original workflow: Cell counts per sample came from amplifying reference gene primers. Clones were read by immunoSEQ multiplex PCR, and TCRdb kept only the in-frame ones, dropping some. Clone size and the V and J calls come from that table; the DNA yielded D and trimming. The sample has some 100,000 clones, about nine tenths seen once. This chain links TRBV7-8 with TRBJ1-6; D gene unclear. Material: peripheral blood. The TCR originated in a man aged 50-60 years with active COVID-19. CDR3 DNA: TGTGCCAGCAGCTTAACTTTATTGGAGACCAGATACTCACCCCTCCACTTT. It translates to CASSLTLLETRYSPLHF.